This T cell receptor beta chain was found in a study of cytomegalovirus exposure and HLA in healthy donors. This clone was observed once. The PCR had 60 Vbeta and 13 Jbeta primers. Repertoires were generated with immunoSEQ multiplex PCR, while TCRdb's copy carries only in-frame clones and drops some. This table has roughly 150,000 clones, around 68% appearing once. This CDR3 contains 16 residues. Germline CDR1 is SGHRS and CDR2 is YFSETQ. The ends lost 2 bases at V and 4 bases at J; junction bases unmatched: 9. The sequenced sample consisted of PBMCs. This chain links TRBV5-1 with TRBJ2-3; 8 bases are shared with TRBD1. This clonotype was obtained from a man aged 25 to 40 in good health and CMV-seropositive. The CDR3 sequence: CASSFAGGFRPDTQYF. CDR3 DNA: TGCGCCAGCAGCTTTGCAGGGGGCTTCCGCCCAGATACGCAGTATTTT.